The clone carrying this TCR beta chain occurred a few times. Its antigen is currently unknown. The source of the sample is a study of blood T cells in healthy people across ages. Overall study results and limits: Long-lived and aged donors differed, with more naive CD4+ cells and higher diversity in the long-lived.

CDR1 and CDR2 from the germline V gene are MNHEY and SMNVEV (reference sequence). Trimming stripped 11 bases from V and 10 bases from J, with 21 bases between. The CDR3 contains 13 residues. For the second PCR, which ran for about 6 to 11 cycles, a sample-barcoded 5' primer and a J-beta primer mix were used. Using its own MiXCR run on the 5' RACE reads, TCRdb lists one record per CDR3 protein. The sample carries 1.5 million to 2 million distinct CDR3 sequences, roughly 27% recorded once. The sequenced material came from blood. The origin of this receptor is a woman aged 30 to 39 in good health. The genes are TRBV27 and TRBJ2-1; D gene unclear. CDR3 nucleotides: TGTGCCTGCAAGGGTAGCCTAATCCCCGAGCAGTTCTTC. Translated, it gives CACKGSLIPEQFF.